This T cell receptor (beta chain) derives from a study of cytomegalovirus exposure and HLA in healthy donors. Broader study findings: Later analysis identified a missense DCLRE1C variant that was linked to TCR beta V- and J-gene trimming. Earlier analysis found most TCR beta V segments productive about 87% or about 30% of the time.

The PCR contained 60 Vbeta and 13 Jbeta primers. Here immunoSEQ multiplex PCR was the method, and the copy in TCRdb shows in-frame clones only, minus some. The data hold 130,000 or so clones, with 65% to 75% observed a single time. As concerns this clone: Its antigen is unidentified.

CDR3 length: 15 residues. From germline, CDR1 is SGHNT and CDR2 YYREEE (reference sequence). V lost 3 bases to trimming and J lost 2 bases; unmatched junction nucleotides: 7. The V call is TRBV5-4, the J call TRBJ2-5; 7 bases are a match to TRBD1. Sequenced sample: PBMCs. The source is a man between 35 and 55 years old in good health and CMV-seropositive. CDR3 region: CASSSGDRRQETQYF. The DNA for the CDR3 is TGTGCCAGCAGCTCAGGGGACAGACGGCAAGAGACCCAGTACTTC.